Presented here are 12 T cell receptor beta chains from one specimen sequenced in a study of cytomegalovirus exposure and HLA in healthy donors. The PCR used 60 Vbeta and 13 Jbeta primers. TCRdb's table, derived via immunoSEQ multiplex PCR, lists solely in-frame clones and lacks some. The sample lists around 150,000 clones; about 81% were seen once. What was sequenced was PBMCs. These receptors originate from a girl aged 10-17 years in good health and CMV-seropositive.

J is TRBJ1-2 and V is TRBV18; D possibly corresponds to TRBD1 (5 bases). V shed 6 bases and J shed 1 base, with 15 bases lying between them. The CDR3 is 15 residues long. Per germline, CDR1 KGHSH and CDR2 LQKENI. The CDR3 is CASSLRQGLNYGYTF. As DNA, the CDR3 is TGTGCCAGCTCGCTAAGGCAGGGACTTAACTATGGCTACACCTTC.

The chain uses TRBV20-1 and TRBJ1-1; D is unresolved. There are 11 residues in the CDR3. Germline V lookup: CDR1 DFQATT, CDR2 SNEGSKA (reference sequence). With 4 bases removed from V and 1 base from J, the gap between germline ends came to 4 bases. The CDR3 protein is CSATRNTEAFF. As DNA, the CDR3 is TGCAGTGCTACCAGGAACACTGAAGCTTTCTTT.

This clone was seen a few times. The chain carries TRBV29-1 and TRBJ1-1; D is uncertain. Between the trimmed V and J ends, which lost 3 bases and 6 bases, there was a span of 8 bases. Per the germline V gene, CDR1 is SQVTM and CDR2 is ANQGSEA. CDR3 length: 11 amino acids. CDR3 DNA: TGCAGCGTTGACAGGTTCGCTGAAGCTTTCTTT. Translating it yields CSVDRFAEAFF.

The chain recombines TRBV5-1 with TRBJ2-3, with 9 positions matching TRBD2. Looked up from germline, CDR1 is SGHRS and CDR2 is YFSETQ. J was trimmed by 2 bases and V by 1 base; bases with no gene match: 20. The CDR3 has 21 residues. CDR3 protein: CASSLRARAGGQMGYTDTQYF. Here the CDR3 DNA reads TGCGCCAGCAGCTTGAGGGCGCGAGCGGGAGGCCAGATGGGGTACACAGATACGCAGTATTTT.

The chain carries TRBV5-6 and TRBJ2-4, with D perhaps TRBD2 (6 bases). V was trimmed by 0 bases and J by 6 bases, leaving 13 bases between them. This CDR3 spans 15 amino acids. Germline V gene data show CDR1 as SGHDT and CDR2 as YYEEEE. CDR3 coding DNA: TGTGCCAGCAGCTTGGGCCCTGGGGGGAGAAACATTCAGTACTTC. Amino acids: CASSLGPGGRNIQYF.

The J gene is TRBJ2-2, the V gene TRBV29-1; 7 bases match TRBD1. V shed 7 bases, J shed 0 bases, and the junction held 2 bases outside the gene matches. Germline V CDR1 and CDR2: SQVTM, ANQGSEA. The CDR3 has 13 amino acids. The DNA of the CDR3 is TGCAGCGGGGGACAGTCGAACACCGGGGAGCTGTTTTTT. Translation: CSGGQSNTGELFF.

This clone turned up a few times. The CDR3 protein is CASSAAGGLNQPQHF. The CDR3 region has the DNA TGTGCCAGCAGTGCCGCAGGGGGCCTCAATCAGCCCCAGCATTTT. V is TRBV6-5 and J is TRBJ1-5; 8 nucleotides agree with TRBD1. CDR1 is MNHEY and CDR2 is SVGAGI in the germline V gene. The CDR3 loop spans 15 amino acids. With 5 bases clipped from V and 3 bases from J, the junction kept 6 bases outside the gene matches.

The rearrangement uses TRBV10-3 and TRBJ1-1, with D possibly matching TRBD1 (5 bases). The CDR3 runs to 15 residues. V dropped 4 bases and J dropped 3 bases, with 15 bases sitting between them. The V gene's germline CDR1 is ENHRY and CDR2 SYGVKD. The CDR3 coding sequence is TGTGCCATCAGTGTATCCCCCGGGACTGACACTGAAGCTTTCTTT. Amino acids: CAISVSPGTDTEAFF.

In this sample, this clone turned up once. The CDR3 region is CASSLVPGRGDLETQYF. The CDR3 DNA reads TGTGCCAGCAGTTTAGTACCCGGGAGGGGGGATTTGGAGACCCAGTACTTC. This chain joins TRBV28 and TRBJ2-5; 8 bases match TRBD2. This CDR3 contains 17 residues. J lost 5 bases, V lost 2 bases, and 13 bases had no gene match. Germline assignment: CDR1 MDHEN and CDR2 SYDVKM.

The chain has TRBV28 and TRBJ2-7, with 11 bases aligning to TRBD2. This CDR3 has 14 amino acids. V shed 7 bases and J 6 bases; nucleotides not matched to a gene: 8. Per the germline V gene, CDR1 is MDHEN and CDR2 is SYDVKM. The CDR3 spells CASTRVAGGVEQYF. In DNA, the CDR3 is TGTGCCAGCACCCGGGTAGCGGGAGGGGTCGAGCAGTACTTC.

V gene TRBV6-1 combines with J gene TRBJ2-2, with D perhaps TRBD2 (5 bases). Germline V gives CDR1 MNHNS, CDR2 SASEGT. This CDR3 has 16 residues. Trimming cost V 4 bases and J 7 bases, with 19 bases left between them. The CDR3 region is CASSAPTERVNGELFF. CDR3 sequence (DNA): TGTGCCAGCAGTGCCCCAACGGAGAGGGTGAACGGGGAGCTGTTTTTT.

CDR3 nucleotide sequence: TGTGCCAGCAGTGAATGGGGACAGGGGAACTATGGCTACACCTTC. This gives the protein CASSEWGQGNYGYTF. The J gene is TRBJ1-2, the V gene TRBV2, with 10 bases matching TRBD1. The germline V gene encodes CDR1 SNHLY and CDR2 FYNNEI. The junction had 2 bases not matched to a gene; V was cut back by 2 bases and J by 2 bases. CDR3 length equals 15 residues.